Shown below are 17 T cell receptor beta chains from a single sample sequenced in a study of human T cells and chemical hapten exposure. TCRdb analysed the 5' RACE reads with MiXCR anew, one entry per CDR3 protein. The data hold 110,000 or so distinct CDR3 sequences, with approximately 19% observed a single time. Total RNA was isolated from unfractionated whole blood. The receptors derive from a human donor in good health.

The chain has TRBV6-5 and TRBJ2-3; 8 nucleotides line up with TRBD2. The CDR3 has 17 residues. Per the germline V gene, CDR1 is MNHEY and CDR2 is SVGAGI. V lost 2 bases to trimming and J lost 1 base; unmatched junction nucleotides: 8. CDR3 sequence reads: CASSYLDGRAGTDTQYF. The CDR3 coding sequence is TGTGCCAGCAGTTACCTTGACGGGAGGGCCGGCACAGATACGCAGTATTTT.

The rearrangement uses TRBV12-3 or TRBV12-4 and TRBJ1-5; no definite D call. Trimming pared 2 bases from V and 6 bases from J, leaving 14 bases between. The CDR3 loop spans 15 amino acids. CDR3 loop: CASSLRPALGQPQHF. CDR3 nucleotides: TGTGCCAGCAGTTTAAGGCCAGCCCTTGGTCAGCCCCAGCATTTT.

The rearrangement links TRBV20-1 to TRBJ1-5; D perhaps matches TRBD1 (5 bases). CDR1 and CDR2 from the germline V gene are DFQATT and SNEGSKA (reference sequence). Trimming shortened V by 6 bases and J by 9 bases, and 21 bases separated the two germline ends. The CDR3 covers 14 residues. CDR3 in amino acids: CSAVPGPTVGPQHF. The CDR3, as DNA: TGCAGTGCCGTTCCGGGACCCACCGTTGGGCCCCAGCATTTT.

This clonotype was seen a handful of times. The DNA for the CDR3 is TGTGCCAGCAGTTCCTATGTAACGGGGGGCACAGATACGCAGTATTTT. Amino acids: CASSSYVTGGTDTQYF. The J gene is TRBJ2-3, the V gene TRBV12-3 or TRBV12-4, with D possibly matching TRBD2 (6 bases). This CDR3 region has 16 residues. The V end was cut by 4 bases, the J end by 1 base, with 15 bases between.

J is TRBJ1-2 and V is TRBV12-3 or TRBV12-4; 8 bases are a match to TRBD1. V was clipped by 6 bases and J by 8 bases; unmatched bases: 11. The CDR3 runs to 14 residues. The CDR3 region is CASRTTGQGEGYTF. DNA of the CDR3: TGTGCCAGCAGAACCACCGGACAGGGAGAGGGCTACACCTTC.

This clonotype came up a few times. The chain combines TRBV9 with TRBJ2-2; D remains unclear. CDR1 and CDR2 from the germline V gene are SGDLS and YYNGEE. The CDR3 sequence is 12 residues long. The V end lost 2 bases, the J end lost 7 bases, and 6 bases lay between the germline ends. CDR3 nucleotide sequence: TGTGCCAGCAGCGTGAGTAGCGGGGAGCTGTTTTTT. This gives the protein CASSVSSGELFF.

This clonotype occurred a few times. The rearrangement joins TRBV6-5 to TRBJ2-7; D may be TRBD1 or TRBD2 (6 bases each). The CDR3 covers 13 residues. Germline V CDR1 and CDR2: MNHEY, SVGAGI. The V end lost 0 bases, the J end lost 6 bases, and 9 bases lay between the germline ends. The CDR3 reads CASSYSRGVEQYF. The CDR3 nucleotides read TGTGCCAGCAGTTACTCTAGGGGGGTCGAGCAGTACTTC.

The genes are TRBV5-6 and TRBJ2-1, with a tentative D call TRBD1 (6 bases). With 0 bases removed from V and 3 bases from J, the gap between germline ends came to 13 bases. In germline, CDR1 is SGHDT, CDR2 YYEEEE. The CDR3 is 16 amino acids. CDR3 sequence reads: CASSLGTGKYYNEQFF. The DNA for the CDR3 is TGTGCCAGCAGCTTGGGTACAGGGAAATACTACAATGAGCAGTTCTTC.

This clonotype has a handful of counts. This chain links TRBV9 with TRBJ2-1, with D tentatively TRBD1 or TRBD2 (6 bases each). Trimming pared 0 bases from V and 3 bases from J, leaving 16 bases between. The length of the CDR3 is 17 residues. The germline CDR1 and CDR2 sequences are SGDLS and YYNGEE. The CDR3 is CASSVGRGRVGYNEQFF. CDR3 sequence (DNA): TGTGCCAGCAGCGTAGGTCGGGGGCGGGTCGGCTACAATGAGCAGTTCTTC.

The J gene is TRBJ2-3, the V gene TRBV5-1; TRBD2 agrees at 13 bases. Germline V CDR1 and CDR2: SGHRS, YFSETQ. The CDR3 has 19 residues. J lost 4 bases, V lost 4 bases, and 15 bases had no gene match. As DNA, the CDR3 is TGCGCCAGCAGCCGGCGACTAGCGGGAGGCCTCTCTGTCTCAGATACGCAGTATTTT. This sequence encodes CASSRRLAGGLSVSDTQYF.

This clonotype was found a few times. This chain joins TRBV7-3 and TRBJ2-2; D gene ambiguous. V lost 1 base and J 7 bases, leaving 7 bases between the germline ends. Germline-derived CDR1 and CDR2 are SGHTA and FQGTGA. The CDR3 runs 13 residues. CDR3: CASSLIGRGELFF. CDR3 bases: TGTGCCAGCAGCTTAATAGGGCGCGGGGAGCTGTTTTTT.

The V gene is TRBV12-3 or TRBV12-4, the J gene TRBJ2-1; D gene ambiguous. The CDR3 sequence is 18 residues long. Trimming took off 3 bases at V and 0 bases at J, with 18 bases between the two ends. In DNA, the CDR3 is TGTGCCAGCAGTTTCTTGTCGACTCCCGCAGGCTCCTACAATGAGCAGTTCTTC. Its protein product is CASSFLSTPAGSYNEQFF.

The chain uses TRBV28 and TRBJ2-3, with D unclear. From germline, CDR1 is MDHEN and CDR2 SYDVKM. V shed 7 bases and J shed 2 bases, with 13 bases lying between them. The length of the CDR3 is 14 residues. The CDR3 spells CASTLPTFTDTQYF. The CDR3 nucleotides are TGTGCCAGCACCCTCCCGACCTTCACAGATACGCAGTATTTT.

V gene TRBV10-1 combines with J gene TRBJ2-7, with 7 bases matching TRBD2. Per germline, CDR1 WNHNN and CDR2 SYGVQD (reference sequence). The junction had 9 bases not matched to a gene; V was cut back by 2 bases and J by 5 bases. The CDR3 length is 15 residues. The CDR3, as DNA: TGCGCCAGCAGTGAGCTGGCGGGAGCGGCGGACGAGCAGTACTTC. It specifies CASSELAGAADEQYF.

The genes are TRBV5-1 and TRBJ1-3; TRBD1 matches 7 bases. Germline V lookup: CDR1 SGHRS, CDR2 YFSETQ. Germline trimming cut 4 bases from V and 6 bases from J; bases unmatched to any gene: 7. The CDR3 covers 14 residues. The CDR3, as DNA: TGCGCCAGCAGCGGCACAGGGGCCACAAACACCATATATTTT. This encodes CASSGTGATNTIYF.

The sample holds a few counts of this clonotype. J is TRBJ1-1 and V is TRBV28; 7 bases map to TRBD1. Trimming cost V 7 bases and J 5 bases; bases outside gene matches: 10. This CDR3 region has 14 residues. Germline CDR1 and CDR2: MDHEN and SYDVKM. The CDR3 loop is CASTKRGLGTEAFF. For the CDR3, the DNA is TGTGCCAGCACTAAGAGGGGGCTGGGGACTGAAGCTTTCTTT.

This clonotype was observed many times. CDR3 in amino acids: CASSSLRGLVSYNEQFF. CDR3 in DNA: TGTGCCAGCAGTTCTCTGCGGGGACTCGTCTCCTACAATGAGCAGTTCTTC. The V call is TRBV28, the J call TRBJ2-1; tentatively, D is TRBD2 (6 bases). In germline, CDR1 is MDHEN, CDR2 SYDVKM. Trimming took off 4 bases at V and 0 bases at J, with 16 bases between the two ends. There are 17 residues in the CDR3.